The 2 T cell receptor beta chains below were found in one sample sequenced in a study of control samples from healthy donors and cancer patients. This table comes from immunoSEQ multiplex PCR, and its TCRdb copy is limited to in-frame clones, with some not included. The profile covers fewer than 100,000 clones, with approximately 78% appearing a single time and roughly 2% taken by the ten largest. The material sequenced was blood. All receptors come from a man aged 55 to 70 in good health.

The chain is built from TRBV5-4 and TRBJ2-1; 8 bases align to TRBD2. CDR1 is SGHNT and CDR2 is YYREEE in the germline V gene (reference sequence). J was trimmed by 7 bases and V by 1 base; bases with no gene match: 7. This CDR3 is built from 15 residues. The CDR3, as DNA: TGTGCCAGCAGCTTGAAAGCGGGAGAAACGAATGAGCAGTTCTTC. Encoded protein: CASSLKAGETNEQFF.

A note on this clone: This sample includes further DNA sequences coding for the same CDR3. J is TRBJ2-7 and V is TRBV28; D is possibly TRBD1 (5 bases). The CDR3 loop spans 12 amino acids. Between the trimmed V and J ends, which lost 5 bases and 4 bases, there was a span of 9 bases. CDR1 and CDR2 from the germline V gene are MDHEN and SYDVKM. In DNA, the CDR3 is TGTGCCAGCAGTCTGCAGGGATACGAGCAGTACTTC. It specifies CASSLQGYEQYF.